This is a list of T cell receptor beta chains from one sample in a study of patients and donors after allogeneic stem cell transplantation. MiXCR was run by TCRdb on the RT-PCR reads, yielding one entry per CDR3 protein. The sample has approximately 410,000 distinct CDR3 sequences, around 15% seen once. The sequenced sample consisted of blood, either unsorted or a sorted T cell fraction (not recorded which). The receptor source for this set is a human donor who was either an allogeneic HSCT recipient or a stem cell or donor lymphocyte infusion donor (not recorded which). It is not recorded whose cells these are; they may come from a transplant donor. Each CDR3 is given with its conserved first and last residue. A D gene is named only where the DNA matches it firmly. Rows may omit the clone size; those that give it use once, few, many or a size class.

clone_size	j_call	v_call	d_call	cdr3_aa	cdr3_nt
many	TRBJ2-7	TRBV20-1	.	CSARTSGTPSYEQYF	TGCAGTGCTAGAACCTCCGGGACGCCTTCCTACGAGCAGTACTTC
many	TRBJ2-6	TRBV29-1	TRBD2	CSVAGGIYRSGANVLTF	TGCAGCGTTGCGGGAGGGATTTATCGCTCTGGGGCCAACGTCCTGACTTTC
.	TRBJ2-2	TRBV9	TRBD1	CASSVTGQGAIGELFF	TGTGCCAGCAGCGTCACGGGACAGGGGGCCATCGGGGAGCTGTTTTTT
many	TRBJ2-1	TRBV12-3/TRBV12-4	.	CASSIGYNEQFF	TGTGCCAGCAGTATAGGTTACAATGAGCAGTTCTTC
.	TRBJ1-5	TRBV6-1	.	CASSKDNLNQPQHF	TGTGCCAGCAGTAAGGACAACCTAAATCAGCCCCAGCATTTT
.	TRBJ2-3	TRBV6-2/TRBV6-3	.	CASKRTSSLDTQYF	TGTGCCAGCAAGAGAACTAGTTCATTAGATACGCAGTATTTT
.	TRBJ2-4	TRBV3-1	.	CASSHHTLQRSIF	TGTGCCAGCAGCCACCATACCCTACAGCGATCTATCTTC
few	TRBJ2-2	TRBV6-5	.	CASSSLPLQGAGELFF	TGTGCCAGCAGTTCCCTACCCCTGCAAGGGGCCGGGGAGCTGTTTTTT
few	TRBJ1-1	TRBV7-9	.	CASSDIGRNPEAFF	TGTGCCAGCAGCGACATCGGACGTAATCCCGAAGCTTTCTTT
few	TRBJ2-7	TRBV6-2/TRBV6-3	.	CASSRLGADEQYF	TGTGCCAGCAGTCGACTGGGGGCGGACGAGCAGTACTTC
.	TRBJ2-1	TRBV15	TRBD2	CATSRDREGNEQFF	TGTGCCACCAGCAGAGACCGGGAGGGCAATGAGCAGTTCTTC
.	TRBJ1-2	TRBV12-3/TRBV12-4	TRBD1	CASFRGDGYTF	TGTGCCAGCTTCAGGGGGGATGGCTACACCTTC
few	TRBJ2-7	TRBV7-2	.	CASSLVSPGDEQYF	TGTGCCAGCAGCTTAGTCTCTCCGGGGGACGAGCAGTACTTC
.	TRBJ2-3	TRBV10-3	TRBD1	CAIAPGQGSADTQYF	TGTGCCATAGCGCCGGGACAGGGATCAGCAGATACGCAGTATTTT
.	TRBJ1-1	TRBV30	.	CAWSRSSNTEAFF	TGTGCCTGGAGTAGGAGCAGTAACACTGAAGCTTTCTTT
.	TRBJ2-7	TRBV27	TRBD1	CASSLAGQGFSYEQYF	TGTGCCAGCAGTTTAGCGGGACAGGGCTTCTCCTACGAGCAGTACTTC
.	TRBJ1-1	TRBV12-3/TRBV12-4	.	CASSSSGAEAFF	TGTGCCAGCAGTTCCTCCGGGGCTGAAGCTTTCTTT
few	TRBJ2-1	TRBV20-1	.	CSAPVQEIVYNEQFF	TGCAGTGCTCCCGTACAGGAAATTGTCTACAATGAGCAGTTCTTC
.	TRBJ1-1	TRBV7-9	.	CASTGFGTEAFF	TGTGCCAGCACAGGGTTTGGCACTGAAGCTTTCTTT
.	TRBJ2-7	TRBV7-2	TRBD1	CASSPRTGAAYEQYF	TGTGCCAGCAGCCCCCGGACAGGGGCTGCCTACGAGCAGTACTTC
few	TRBJ2-2	TRBV7-9	.	CASSSSSGELFF	TGTGCCAGCAGCTCTTCCTCGGGGGAGCTGTTTTTT
.	TRBJ2-5	TRBV7-9	TRBD1	CASSTTDREETQYF	TGTGCCAGCAGTACCACGGACAGGGAAGAGACCCAGTACTTC
.	TRBJ1-4	TRBV24-1	.	CATSDLNEKLFF	TGTGCCACCAGTGATTTAAATGAAAAACTGTTTTTT
many	TRBJ1-2	TRBV9	.	CASSAGQQLYGYTF	TGTGCCAGCAGCGCCGGACAGCAGCTCTATGGCTACACCTTC
many	TRBJ2-3	TRBV5-1	.	CASSFTKGGTQYF	TGCGCCAGCAGCTTTACTAAGGGCGGTACGCAGTATTTT
many	TRBJ2-1	TRBV5-1	.	CASSLVSGLLYNEQFF	TGCGCCAGCAGCTTGGTGAGCGGGCTCCTTTACAATGAGCAGTTCTTC
.	TRBJ1-5	TRBV12-3/TRBV12-4	.	CTSSWSKQPQHF	TGTACCAGCAGTTGGAGCAAGCAGCCCCAGCATTTT
.	TRBJ2-5	TRBV4-1	TRBD2	CASSKRGGLADQETQYF	TGCGCCAGCAGCAAGCGTGGGGGACTAGCAGACCAAGAGACCCAGTACTTC
many	TRBJ2-7	TRBV12-3/TRBV12-4	TRBD2	CASWYGGAYEQYF	TGTGCCAGCTGGTACGGGGGGGCCTACGAGCAGTACTTC
.	TRBJ2-3	TRBV3-1	TRBD2	CASSYKTSGSTDTQYF	TGTGCCAGCAGCTATAAGACTAGCGGGAGCACAGATACGCAGTATTTT
.	TRBJ2-5	TRBV24-1	.	CATSVGSSQETQYF	TGTGCCACCAGTGTAGGGAGTTCCCAAGAGACCCAGTACTTC
few	TRBJ2-1	TRBV7-9	TRBD2	CASRIAGGPSSYNEQFF	TGTGCCAGCAGAATAGCGGGGGGGCCTAGCTCCTACAATGAGCAGTTCTTC
few	TRBJ2-1	TRBV24-1	TRBD1	CATSDSTTGTGQFF	TGTGCCACCAGTGATTCCACCACCGGGACAGGGCAGTTCTTC
few	TRBJ1-1	TRBV25-1	TRBD1	CASSQTGLGRTEAFF	TGTGCCAGCAGCCAGACAGGGCTAGGGCGAACTGAAGCTTTCTTT
many	TRBJ1-2	TRBV12-3/TRBV12-4	.	CASSTGAAYGYTF	TGTGCCAGCAGCACGGGGGCAGCCTATGGCTACACCTTC
few	TRBJ2-7	TRBV10-3	.	CAISKDSLTYEQYF	TGTGCCATCAGTAAGGACAGTCTTACCTACGAGCAGTACTTC
few	TRBJ2-7	TRBV29-1	.	CSVGDSALYEQYF	TGCAGCGTTGGGGACTCGGCCCTCTACGAGCAGTACTTC
.	TRBJ2-3	TRBV9	.	CASSVGPRSTDTQYF	TGTGCCAGCAGCGTAGGCCCCCGTAGCACAGATACGCAGTATTTT
.	TRBJ1-4	TRBV5-1	.	CARSPGNNEKLFF	TGCGCCAGATCCCCAGGGAACAACGAAAAACTGTTTTTT
.	TRBJ2-1	TRBV7-9	.	CASSLIESSYNEQFF	TGTGCCAGCAGCTTAATTGAGAGCTCCTACAATGAGCAGTTCTTC
.	TRBJ2-1	TRBV15	TRBD2	CATSITGTRGYNEQFF	TGTGCCACCAGCATAACCGGGACTAGGGGGTACAATGAGCAGTTCTTC
few	TRBJ1-1	TRBV15	.	CATSREVTGRVEAFF	TGTGCCACCAGCAGAGAAGTGACGGGGCGGGTTGAAGCTTTCTTT
.	TRBJ2-1	TRBV2	.	CASSFRGRGFYNEQFF	TGTGCCAGCAGTTTTCGGGGCAGGGGCTTTTATAATGAGCAGTTCTTC
.	TRBJ2-4	TRBV5-1	.	CASSGTANIQYF	TGCGCCAGCAGTGGAACAGCAAACATTCAGTACTTC
.	TRBJ2-7	TRBV5-1	TRBD1	CASSQTGVYEQYF	TGCGCCAGCAGCCAAACAGGGGTCTACGAGCAGTACTTC
few	TRBJ2-3	TRBV5-1	.	CASRNDALDTQYF	TGCGCCAGCAGGAACGATGCTCTAGATACGCAGTATTTT
few	TRBJ2-3	TRBV6-5	.	CASSYSQGEDTQYF	TGTGCCAGCAGTTACTCGCAAGGGGAAGATACGCAGTATTTT
.	TRBJ1-6	TRBV14	TRBD1	CASSHLDRDSPLHF	TGTGCCAGCAGCCACCTCGACAGGGATTCACCCCTCCACTTT
.	TRBJ1-1	TRBV10-2	.	CASSGGSPNTEAFF	TGCGCCAGCAGTGGCGGGAGTCCGAACACTGAAGCTTTCTTT
few	TRBJ1-2	TRBV7-3	TRBD1	CASSPPPGQSGGYTF	TGTGCCAGCAGCCCACCACCGGGACAGTCGGGTGGCTACACCTTC
few	TRBJ2-7	TRBV7-9	.	CASSLAQQSEQYF	TGTGCCAGCAGCTTAGCTCAACAGAGCGAGCAGTACTTC
many	TRBJ1-3	TRBV10-3	.	CAISEKINSGNTIYF	TGTGCCATCAGTGAAAAGATAAACTCTGGAAACACCATATATTTT
.	TRBJ2-5	TRBV24-1	TRBD1	CATSDRRQGLTQYF	TGTGCCACCAGTGATCGGCGACAGGGGTTGACCCAGTACTTC
.	TRBJ2-7	TRBV20-1	TRBD2	CSAKKTSGSYEQYF	TGCAGTGCTAAGAAGACTAGCGGGAGTTACGAGCAGTACTTC
once	TRBJ2-1	TRBV5-1	TRBD2	CASSLGGRIGYNEQFF	TGCGCCAGCAGCTTGGGCGGGAGAATCGGCTACAATGAGCAGTTCTTC